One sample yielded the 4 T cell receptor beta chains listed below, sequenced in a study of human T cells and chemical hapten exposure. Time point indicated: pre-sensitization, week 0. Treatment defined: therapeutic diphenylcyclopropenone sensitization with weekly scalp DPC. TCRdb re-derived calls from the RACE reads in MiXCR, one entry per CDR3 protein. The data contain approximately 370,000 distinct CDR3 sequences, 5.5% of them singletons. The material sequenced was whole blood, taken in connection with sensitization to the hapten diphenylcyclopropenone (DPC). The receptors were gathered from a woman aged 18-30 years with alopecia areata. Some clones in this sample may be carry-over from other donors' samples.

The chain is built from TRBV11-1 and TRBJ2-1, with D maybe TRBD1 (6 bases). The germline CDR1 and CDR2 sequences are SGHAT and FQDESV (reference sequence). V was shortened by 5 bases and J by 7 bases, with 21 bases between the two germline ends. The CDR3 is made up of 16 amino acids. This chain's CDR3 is CASSTLAGVIRNEQFF. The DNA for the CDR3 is TGTGCCAGCAGCACCCTGGCAGGGGTAATACGGAATGAGCAGTTCTTC.

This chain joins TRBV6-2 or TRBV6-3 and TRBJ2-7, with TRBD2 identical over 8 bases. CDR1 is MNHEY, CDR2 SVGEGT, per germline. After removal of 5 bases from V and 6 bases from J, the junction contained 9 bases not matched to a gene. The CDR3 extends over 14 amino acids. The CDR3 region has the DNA TGTGCCAGCAGTCTCGCGGGGGGAGGACGCGAGCAGTACTTC. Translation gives CASSLAGGGREQYF.

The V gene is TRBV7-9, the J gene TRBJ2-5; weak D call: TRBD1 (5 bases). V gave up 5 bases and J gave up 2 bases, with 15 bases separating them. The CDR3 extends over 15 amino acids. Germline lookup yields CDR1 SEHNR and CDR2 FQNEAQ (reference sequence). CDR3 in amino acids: CASSTGTELQETQYF. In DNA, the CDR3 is TGTGCCAGCAGCACAGGAACAGAATTACAAGAGACCCAGTACTTC.

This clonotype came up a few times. CDR3 in DNA: TGCAGTGCTGACCCGGGGGATACGCAGTATTTT. Its protein product is CSADPGDTQYF. The chain links TRBV20-1 to TRBJ2-3, with a tentative D call TRBD2 (5 bases). Germline CDR1 is DFQATT and CDR2 is SNEGSKA (reference sequence). This CDR3 contains 11 residues. With 5 bases removed from V and 6 bases from J, the gap between germline ends came to 9 bases.